Listed below are T cell receptor beta chains from one sample, sequenced in a study of blood T cell repertoires in COVID-19. Libraries were prepared by immunoSEQ multiplex PCR; TCRdb keeps only in-frame clonotypes and omits some of them. Of approximately 140,000 clones listed, roughly 84% are singletons. The sequencing sample was made of PBMCs or T cells enriched from blood (not recorded which). The receptor set was obtained from a woman aged 45-65 years who had been exposed to COVID-19. CDR3s leave out the opening cysteine and the closing phenylalanine or tryptophan.

V,CDR3
TRBV5-6,ASSLGQGPFRPQH
TRBV11-2,ASSRAGQSSYNEQF
TRBV25-1,ASSAAGGENSPLH
TRBV7-2,ASSLNAAQANGYT
TRBV10-3,AISSGQNTEAF
TRBV3-1/TRBV3-2,ASSHIQGAGGEQY
TRBV9,ASSPSTGLPNEQF
TRBV7-2,ASSLGTSNSPLH
TRBV9,ASSVSSGLAVSEQF
TRBV6-4,ASSETGTSGGTDTQY
TRBV9,ASSVDGGALPDTQY
TRBV7-9,ASSFRGWNTEAF
TRBV10-3,AISEKRFSNQPQH
TRBV27,ASSLTGTGAGNTIY
TRBV19,ASSDRTSNQPQH
TRBV7-9,ASSPSGVTDTQY
TRBV28,AINGGWNYEQY
TRBV9,ASSVGGGARTEAF
TRBV4-2,ASRPIDRGNSPLH
TRBV29-1,SVPRNSQMNTEAF
TRBV3-1/TRBV3-2,ASSLPYGYT
TRBV4-3,ASSQVGAKGRAYGYT
TRBV15,ATSREAFADDGYT
TRBV7-8,ASSLGTSRETQY
TRBV18,ASSPSTVNTEAF
TRBV6-5,ASSLAGLTDTQY
TRBV15,ATSREGRTAAF
TRBV5-1,ASSLYPGTVKSSYNSPLH
TRBV18,ASSDRGTYEQY
TRBV7-2,ASSSTGQGGSPLH
TRBV11-2,ASSLDLNTGELF
TRBV20-1,SASRGVQY
TRBV12-3/TRBV12-4,ASSLIGGSGYT
TRBV19,ASSIQHRERETQY
TRBV5-4,ASSVQSRTGNYEQY
TRBV10-3,AISEGQTTNEKLF
TRBV14,ASSQSLAGPYEQY
TRBV6-1,ASSEGRATMETQY
TRBV25-1,ASQDVGVYGYT
TRBV5-4,ASSPNRGPDEPQH
TRBV19,ASSGPGRTEAF
TRBV19,ASSIRGGTQPQH
TRBV5-6,ASSSIRQGRRDSPLH
TRBV27,ASSLSRTYEQY
TRBV2,ASSGLAGEGVTQY
TRBV19,ASSIGQGDTQY
TRBV4-2,ASSLLLQGAPYNEQF
TRBV5-1,ASSLGQGSYGYT
TRBV20-1,SASFNRGGIYNEQF
TRBV19,ASTDRTYEQY